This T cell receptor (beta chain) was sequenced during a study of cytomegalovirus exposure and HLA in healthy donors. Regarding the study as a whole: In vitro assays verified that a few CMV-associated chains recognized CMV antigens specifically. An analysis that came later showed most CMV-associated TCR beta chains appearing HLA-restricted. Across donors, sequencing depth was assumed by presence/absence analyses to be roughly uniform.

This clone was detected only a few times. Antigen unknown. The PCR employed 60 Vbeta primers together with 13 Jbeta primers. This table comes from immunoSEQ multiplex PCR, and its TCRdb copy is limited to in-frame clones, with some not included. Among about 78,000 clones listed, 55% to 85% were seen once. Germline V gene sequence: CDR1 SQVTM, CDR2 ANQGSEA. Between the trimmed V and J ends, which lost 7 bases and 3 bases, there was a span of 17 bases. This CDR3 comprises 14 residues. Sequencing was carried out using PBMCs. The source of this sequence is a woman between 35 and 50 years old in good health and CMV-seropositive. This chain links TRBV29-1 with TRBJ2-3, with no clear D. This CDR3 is CSAKQLTVTDTQYF. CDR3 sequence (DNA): TGCAGCGCCAAACAGTTAACTGTAACAGATACGCAGTATTTT.